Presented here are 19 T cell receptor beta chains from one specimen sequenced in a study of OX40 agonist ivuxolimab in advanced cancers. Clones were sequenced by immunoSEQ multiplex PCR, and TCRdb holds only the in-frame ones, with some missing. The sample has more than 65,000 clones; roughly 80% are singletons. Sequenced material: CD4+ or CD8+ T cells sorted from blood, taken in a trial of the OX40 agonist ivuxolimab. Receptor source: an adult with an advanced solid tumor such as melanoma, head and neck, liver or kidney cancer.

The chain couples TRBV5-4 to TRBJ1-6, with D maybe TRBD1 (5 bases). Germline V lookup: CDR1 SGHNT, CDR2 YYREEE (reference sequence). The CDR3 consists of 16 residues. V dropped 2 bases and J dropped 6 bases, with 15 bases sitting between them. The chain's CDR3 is CASSFGGSGANSPLHF. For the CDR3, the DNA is TGTGCCAGCAGCTTCGGCGGCAGCGGGGCTAATTCACCCCTCCACTTT.

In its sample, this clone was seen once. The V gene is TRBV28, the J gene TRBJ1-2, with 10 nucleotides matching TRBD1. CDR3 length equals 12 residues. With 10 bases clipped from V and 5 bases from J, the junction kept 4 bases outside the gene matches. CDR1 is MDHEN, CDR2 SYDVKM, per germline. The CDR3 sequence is CAITDRGYGYTF. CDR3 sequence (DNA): TGTGCCATTACGGACAGGGGGTATGGCTACACCTTC.

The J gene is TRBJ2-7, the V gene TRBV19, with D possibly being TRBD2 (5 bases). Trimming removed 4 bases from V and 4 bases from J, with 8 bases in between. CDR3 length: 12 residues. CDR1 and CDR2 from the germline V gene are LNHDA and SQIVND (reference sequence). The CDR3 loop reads CASSKREYEQYF. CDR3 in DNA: TGTGCCAGTAGTAAGAGGGAATACGAGCAGTACTTC. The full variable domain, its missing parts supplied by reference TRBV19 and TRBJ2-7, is DGGITQSPKYLFRKEGQNVTLSCEQNLNHDAMYWYRQDPGQGLRLIYYSQIVNDFQKGDIAEGYSVSREKKESFPLTVTSAQKNPTAFYLCASSKREYEQYFGPGTRLTVT.

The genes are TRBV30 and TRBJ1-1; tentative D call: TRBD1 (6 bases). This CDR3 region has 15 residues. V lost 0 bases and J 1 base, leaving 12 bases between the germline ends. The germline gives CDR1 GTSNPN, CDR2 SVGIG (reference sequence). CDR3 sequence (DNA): TGTGCCTGGAGTGTACTTGACAGGAGGAACACTGAAGCTTTCTTT. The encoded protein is CAWSVLDRRNTEAFF.

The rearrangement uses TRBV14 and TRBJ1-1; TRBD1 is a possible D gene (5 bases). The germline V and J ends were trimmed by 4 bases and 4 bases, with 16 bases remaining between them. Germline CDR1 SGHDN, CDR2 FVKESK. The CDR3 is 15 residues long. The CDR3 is CASSRVRGSFTEAFF. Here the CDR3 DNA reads TGTGCCAGCAGCCGTGTCCGGGGGTCGTTCACTGAAGCTTTCTTT. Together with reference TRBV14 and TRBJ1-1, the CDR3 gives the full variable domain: EAGVTQFPSHSVIEKGQTVTLRCDPISGHDNLYWYRRVMGKEIKFLLHFVKESKQDESGMPNNRFLAERTGGTYSTLKVQPAELEDSGVYFCASSRVRGSFTEAFFGQGTRLTVV.

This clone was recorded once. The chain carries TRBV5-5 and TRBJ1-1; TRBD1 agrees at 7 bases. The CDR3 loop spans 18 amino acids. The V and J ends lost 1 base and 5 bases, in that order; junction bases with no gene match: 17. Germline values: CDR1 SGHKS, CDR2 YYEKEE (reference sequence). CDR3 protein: CASSLTSGQGVLGTEAFF. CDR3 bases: TGTGCCAGCAGCTTGACTAGTGGCCAGGGGGTCCTGGGAACTGAAGCTTTCTTT.

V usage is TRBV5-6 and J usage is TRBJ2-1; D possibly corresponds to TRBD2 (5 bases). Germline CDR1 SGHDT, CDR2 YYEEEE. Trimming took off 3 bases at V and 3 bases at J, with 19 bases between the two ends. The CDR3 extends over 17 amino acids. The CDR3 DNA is TGTGCCAGCAGCTGGAGGACGACCCCATTCCTCTACAATGAGCAGTTCTTC. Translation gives CASSWRTTPFLYNEQFF.

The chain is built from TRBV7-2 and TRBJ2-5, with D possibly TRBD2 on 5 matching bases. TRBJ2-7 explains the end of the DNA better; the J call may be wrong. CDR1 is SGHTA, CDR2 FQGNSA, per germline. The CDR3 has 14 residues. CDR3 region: CASSSTTSAYEQYF. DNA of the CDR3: TGTGCCAGCAGTTCGACTACGTCGGCCTACGAGCAGTACTTC.

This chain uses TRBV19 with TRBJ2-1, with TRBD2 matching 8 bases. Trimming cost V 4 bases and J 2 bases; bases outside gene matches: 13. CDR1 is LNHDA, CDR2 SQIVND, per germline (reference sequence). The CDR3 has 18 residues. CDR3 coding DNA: TGTGCCAGTAGTAAGACCCGGACTAGCCGAATACCCTACAATGAGCAGTTCTTC. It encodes CASSKTRTSRIPYNEQFF.

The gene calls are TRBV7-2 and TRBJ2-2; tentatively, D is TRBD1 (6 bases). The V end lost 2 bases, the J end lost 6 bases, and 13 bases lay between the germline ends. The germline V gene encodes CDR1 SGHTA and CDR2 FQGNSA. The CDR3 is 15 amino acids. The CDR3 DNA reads TGTGCCAGCAGCTTAATCCAGGGGAGCCCCGGGGAGCTGTTTTTT. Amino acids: CASSLIQGSPGELFF.

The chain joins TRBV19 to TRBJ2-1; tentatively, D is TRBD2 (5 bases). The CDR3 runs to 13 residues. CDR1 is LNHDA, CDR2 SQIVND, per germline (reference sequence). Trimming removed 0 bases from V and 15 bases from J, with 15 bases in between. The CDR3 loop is CASSIDRGSPRFF. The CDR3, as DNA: TGTGCCAGTAGTATAGATCGGGGTTCTCCCCGGTTCTTC.

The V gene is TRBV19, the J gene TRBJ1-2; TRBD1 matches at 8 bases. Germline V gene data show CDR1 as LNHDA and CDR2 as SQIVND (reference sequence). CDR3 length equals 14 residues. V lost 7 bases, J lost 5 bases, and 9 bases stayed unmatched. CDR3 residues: CASTIQGAVYGYTF. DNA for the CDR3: TGTGCCAGTACCATCCAGGGGGCCGTTTATGGCTACACCTTC.

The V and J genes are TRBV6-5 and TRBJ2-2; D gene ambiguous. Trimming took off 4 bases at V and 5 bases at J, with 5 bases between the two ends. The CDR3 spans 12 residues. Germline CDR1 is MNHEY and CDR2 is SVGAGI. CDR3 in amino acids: CASSSNTGELFF. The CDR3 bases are TGTGCCAGCAGTTCCAATACCGGGGAGCTGTTTTTT.

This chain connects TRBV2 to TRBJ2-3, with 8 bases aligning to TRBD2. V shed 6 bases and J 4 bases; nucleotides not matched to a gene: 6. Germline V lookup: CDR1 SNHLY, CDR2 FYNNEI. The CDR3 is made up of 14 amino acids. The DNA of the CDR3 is TGTGCCAGCAGGAGGCTACTAGCGGCAGATACGCAGTATTTT. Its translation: CASRRLLAADTQYF.

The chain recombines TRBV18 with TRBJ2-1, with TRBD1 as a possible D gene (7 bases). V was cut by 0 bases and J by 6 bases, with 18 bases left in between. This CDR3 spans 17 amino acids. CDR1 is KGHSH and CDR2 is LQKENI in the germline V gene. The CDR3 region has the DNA TGTGCCAGCTCACCACCGTGGCGGGACAGCTTGGTCAATGAGCAGTTCTTC. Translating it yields CASSPPWRDSLVNEQFF. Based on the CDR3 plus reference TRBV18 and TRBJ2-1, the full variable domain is NAGVMQNPRHLVRRRGQEARLRCSPMKGHSHVYWYRQLPEEGLKFMVYLQKENIIDESGMPKERFSAEFPKEGPSILRIQQVVRGDSAAYFCASSPPWRDSLVNEQFFGPGTRLTVL.

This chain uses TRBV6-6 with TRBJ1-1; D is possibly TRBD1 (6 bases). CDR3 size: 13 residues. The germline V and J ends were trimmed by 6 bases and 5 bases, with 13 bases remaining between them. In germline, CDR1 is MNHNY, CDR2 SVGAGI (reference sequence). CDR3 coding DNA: TGTGCCAGCAGCCGAACACAGGGTACTGAAGCTTTCTTT. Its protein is CASSRTQGTEAFF.

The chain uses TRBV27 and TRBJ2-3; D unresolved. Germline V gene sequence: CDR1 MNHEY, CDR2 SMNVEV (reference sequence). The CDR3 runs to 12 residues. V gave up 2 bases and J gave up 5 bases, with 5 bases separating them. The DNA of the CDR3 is TGTGCCAGCAGTTTACGTGGAGATACGCAGTATTTT. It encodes CASSLRGDTQYF.

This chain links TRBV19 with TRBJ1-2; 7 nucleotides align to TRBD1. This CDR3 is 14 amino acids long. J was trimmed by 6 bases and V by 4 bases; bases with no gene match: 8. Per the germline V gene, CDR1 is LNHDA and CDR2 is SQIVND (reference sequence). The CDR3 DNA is TGTGCCAGTAGTACGAGACAGGGATTGGATGGCTACACCTTC. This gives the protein CASSTRQGLDGYTF.

The CDR3 protein is CASSLRQIFTDTQYF. CDR3 sequence (DNA): TGTGCCAGCAGCTTGAGACAGATTTTCACAGATACGCAGTATTTT. The V and J genes are TRBV7-4 and TRBJ2-3; a possible D gene is TRBD1 (5 bases). The CDR3 has 15 amino acids. CDR1 is SGHVT, CDR2 SQSDAQ, per germline. Trimming removed 3 bases at V and 2 bases at J, with 12 bases between.